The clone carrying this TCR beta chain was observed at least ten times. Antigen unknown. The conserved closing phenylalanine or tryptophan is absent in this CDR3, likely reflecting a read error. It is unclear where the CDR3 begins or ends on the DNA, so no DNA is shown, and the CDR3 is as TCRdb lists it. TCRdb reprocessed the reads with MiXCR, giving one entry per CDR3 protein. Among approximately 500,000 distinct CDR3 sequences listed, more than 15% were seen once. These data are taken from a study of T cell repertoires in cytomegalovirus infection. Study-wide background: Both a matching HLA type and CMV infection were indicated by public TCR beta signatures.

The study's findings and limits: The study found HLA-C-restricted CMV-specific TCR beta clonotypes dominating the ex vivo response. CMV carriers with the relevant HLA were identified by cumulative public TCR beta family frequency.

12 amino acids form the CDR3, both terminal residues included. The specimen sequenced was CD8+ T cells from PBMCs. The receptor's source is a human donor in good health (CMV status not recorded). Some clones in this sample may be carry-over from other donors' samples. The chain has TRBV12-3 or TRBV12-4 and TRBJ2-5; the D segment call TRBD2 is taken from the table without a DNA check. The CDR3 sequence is CASKKRGSPQSI.